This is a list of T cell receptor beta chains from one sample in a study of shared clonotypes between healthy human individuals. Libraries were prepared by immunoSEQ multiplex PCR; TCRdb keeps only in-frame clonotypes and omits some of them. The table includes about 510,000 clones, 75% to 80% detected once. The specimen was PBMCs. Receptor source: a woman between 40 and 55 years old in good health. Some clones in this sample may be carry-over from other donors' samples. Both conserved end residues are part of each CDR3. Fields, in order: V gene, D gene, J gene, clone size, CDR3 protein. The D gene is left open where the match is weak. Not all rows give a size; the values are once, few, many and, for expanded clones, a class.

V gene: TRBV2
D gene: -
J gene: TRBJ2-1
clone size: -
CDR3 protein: CASRVPRGGYNEQFF

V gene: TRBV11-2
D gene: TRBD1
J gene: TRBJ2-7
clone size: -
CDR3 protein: CASSAGTGLYEQYF

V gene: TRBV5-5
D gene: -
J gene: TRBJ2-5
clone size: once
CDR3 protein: CASSLLTGLGTQYF

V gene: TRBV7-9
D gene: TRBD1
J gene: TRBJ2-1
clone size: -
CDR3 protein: CASSPWDRSSYNEQFF

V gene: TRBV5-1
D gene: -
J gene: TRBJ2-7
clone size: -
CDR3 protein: CATQLETGNYEQYF

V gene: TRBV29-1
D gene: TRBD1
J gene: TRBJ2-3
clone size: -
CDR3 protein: CSGEQGAEDTQYF

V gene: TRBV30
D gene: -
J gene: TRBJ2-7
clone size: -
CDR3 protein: CAWSPRYGTQDSYEQYF

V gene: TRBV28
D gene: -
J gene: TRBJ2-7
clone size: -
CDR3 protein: CASSPRLTGLYEQYF

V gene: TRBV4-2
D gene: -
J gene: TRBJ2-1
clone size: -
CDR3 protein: CASSRGTVGDNEQFF

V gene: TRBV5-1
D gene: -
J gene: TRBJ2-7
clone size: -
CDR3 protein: CASSWQPAYEQYF

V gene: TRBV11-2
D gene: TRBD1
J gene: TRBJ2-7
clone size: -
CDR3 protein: CASSAQTGVTREQYF

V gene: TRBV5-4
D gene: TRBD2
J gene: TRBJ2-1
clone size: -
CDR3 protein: CASSWASGRNEQFF

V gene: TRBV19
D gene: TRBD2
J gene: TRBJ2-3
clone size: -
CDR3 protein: CASSIRTSGSVDTQYF

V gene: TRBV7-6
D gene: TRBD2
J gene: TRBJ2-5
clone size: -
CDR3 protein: CASSYHTGTIYF

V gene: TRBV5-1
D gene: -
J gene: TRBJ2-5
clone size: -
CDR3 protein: CASSLLRWTQETQYF

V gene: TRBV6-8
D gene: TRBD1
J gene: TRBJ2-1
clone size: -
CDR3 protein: CATRTGNIRQFF

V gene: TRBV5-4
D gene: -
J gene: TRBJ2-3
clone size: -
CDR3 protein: CASSGDIPSTDTQYF

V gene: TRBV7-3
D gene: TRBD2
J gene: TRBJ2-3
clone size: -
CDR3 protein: CASSSNRGGRTDTQYF

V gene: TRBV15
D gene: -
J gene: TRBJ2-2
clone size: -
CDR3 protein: CATSRGGSGPNTGELFF

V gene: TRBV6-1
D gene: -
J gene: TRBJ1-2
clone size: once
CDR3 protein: CASSENRERGYTF

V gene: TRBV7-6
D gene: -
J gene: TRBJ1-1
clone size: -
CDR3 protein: CASSNQMNTEAFF

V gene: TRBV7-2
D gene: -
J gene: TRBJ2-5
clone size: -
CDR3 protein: CASSLALAETQYF

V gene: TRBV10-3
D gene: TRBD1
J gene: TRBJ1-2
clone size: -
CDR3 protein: CAISQQGQLPAYGYTF

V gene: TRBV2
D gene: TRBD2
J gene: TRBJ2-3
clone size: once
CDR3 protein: CASRPRLAGGPDTQYF

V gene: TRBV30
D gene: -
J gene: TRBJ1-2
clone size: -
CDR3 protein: CAWTLLGVGYTF

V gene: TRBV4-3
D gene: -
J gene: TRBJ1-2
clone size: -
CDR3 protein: CASSQEGPRRRLNYGYTF

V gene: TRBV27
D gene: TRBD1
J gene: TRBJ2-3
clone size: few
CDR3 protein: CASSAPRQGAYTDTQYF

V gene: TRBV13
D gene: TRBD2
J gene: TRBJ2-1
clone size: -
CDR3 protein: CASSSLAGDINEQFF

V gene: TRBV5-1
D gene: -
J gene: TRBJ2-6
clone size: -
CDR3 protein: CASSLTEGSWGANVLTF

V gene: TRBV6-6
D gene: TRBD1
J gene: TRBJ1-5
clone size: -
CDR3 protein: CASSYLDRGHQPQHF

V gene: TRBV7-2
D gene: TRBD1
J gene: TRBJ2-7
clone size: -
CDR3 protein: CASSFRTGATYEQYF

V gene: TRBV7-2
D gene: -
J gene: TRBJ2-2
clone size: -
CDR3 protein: CASSLFGGQATGELFF

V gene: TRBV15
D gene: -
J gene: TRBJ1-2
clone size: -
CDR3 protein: CATSRDINYGYTF

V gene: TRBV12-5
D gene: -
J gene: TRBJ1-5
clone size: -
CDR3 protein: CASGLPDVSGSNQPQHF

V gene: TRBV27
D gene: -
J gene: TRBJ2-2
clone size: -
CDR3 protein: CANPGGNTGELFF

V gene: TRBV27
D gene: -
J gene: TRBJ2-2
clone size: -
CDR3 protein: CASRFLGPNTGELFF

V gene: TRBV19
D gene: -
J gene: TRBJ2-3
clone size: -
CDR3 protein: CASGTPGLTDTQYF